Detailed here is one T cell receptor beta chain. In the same sample, other DNA sequences code for this CDR3. The data derive from a study of shared clonotypes between healthy human individuals. TCRdb's table, derived via immunoSEQ multiplex PCR, lists solely in-frame clones and lacks some. This sample has approximately 2,000,000 clones, with roughly 92% found just once. Trimming cost V 4 bases and J 4 bases, with 7 bases left between them. The CDR3 has 11 residues. Germline V gene lookup returns CDR1 DFQATT and CDR2 SNEGSKA (reference sequence). The rearrangement joins TRBV20-1 to TRBJ2-5; TRBD2 might be the D (5 bases). The sequenced sample was naive CD4+ T cells from PBMCs. Indicated subset: CD45RA+ positively selected. This TCR was recovered from a man aged 18 to 29 in good health. Some clones in this sample may be carry-over from other donors' samples. The CDR3 DNA reads as TGCAGTGCTACTCGGGGAGAGACCCAGTACTTC. Amino acids: CSATRGETQYF.